This T cell receptor (beta chain) was found in a study of T cell responses to AZD1222 COVID-19 vaccine. The assay was immunoSEQ multiplex PCR, and TCRdb's table has in-frame clones only and misses some. The repertoire holds more than 70,000 clones, with 80% to 90% as singletons. This CDR3 spans 14 amino acids. Germline CDR1 and CDR2: MNHEY and SMNVEV (reference sequence). V dropped 8 bases and J dropped 1; count of bases not matched to a gene: 7. The sequence derives from an adult in good health. V and J are TRBV27 and TRBJ2-7; 8 bases align to TRBD1. The material sequenced was peripheral blood, taken on day 0 of AZD1222 vaccination. CDR3 bases: TGTGCCAGCTGGCGGCAGGGGGCTTCCTACGAGCAGTACTTC. It codes for CASWRQGASYEQYF.